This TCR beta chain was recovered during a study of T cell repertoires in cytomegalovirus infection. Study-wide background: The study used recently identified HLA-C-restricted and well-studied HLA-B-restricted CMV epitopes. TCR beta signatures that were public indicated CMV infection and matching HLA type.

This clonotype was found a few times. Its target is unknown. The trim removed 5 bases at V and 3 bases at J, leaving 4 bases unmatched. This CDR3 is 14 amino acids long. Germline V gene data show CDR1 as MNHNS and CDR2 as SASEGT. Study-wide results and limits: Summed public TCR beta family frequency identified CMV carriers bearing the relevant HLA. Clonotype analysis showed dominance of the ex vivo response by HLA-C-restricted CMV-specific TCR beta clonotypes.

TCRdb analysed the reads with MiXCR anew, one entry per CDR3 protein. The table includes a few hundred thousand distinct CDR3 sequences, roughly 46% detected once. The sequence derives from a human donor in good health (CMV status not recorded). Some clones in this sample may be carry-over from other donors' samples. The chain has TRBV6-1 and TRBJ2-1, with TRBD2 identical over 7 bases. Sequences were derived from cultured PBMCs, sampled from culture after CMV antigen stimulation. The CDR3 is CASSTGGIYNEQFF. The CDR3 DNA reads TGTGCCAGCAGTACCGGGGGGATCTACAATGAGCAGTTCTTC.